This entry is about one TCR beta chain. This sample was included in a study of control samples from healthy donors and cancer patients. The V end lost 5 bases, the J end lost 7 bases, and 18 bases lay between the germline ends. CDR3 length: 15 residues. Per the germline V gene, CDR1 is SGHVS and CDR2 is FQNEAQ. The protocol was immunoSEQ multiplex PCR, while the TCRdb copy is restricted to in-frame clones and leaves out a portion. The sample consists of about 86,000 clones, roughly 93% of them appearing once. Sequencing was done on a sample of blood. This chain links TRBV7-8 with TRBJ1-5; no clear D. The sequence was collected from a woman in her 30s in good health. CDR3 DNA sequence: TGTGCCAGCAGCCCCGCGGACGGGGAAGGGCAGCCCCAGCATTTT. It yields the protein CASSPADGEGQPQHF.